This T cell receptor (beta chain) originates from a study of blood T cell repertoires in COVID-19. Only in-frame clones appear in the TCRdb table, and some are missing; sequencing was by immunoSEQ multiplex PCR. The sample lists about 320,000 clones, approximately 84% occurring once. Categorization into cohorts depended on clinical history that participants reported. V lost 5 bases and J lost 2; bases outside the gene matches: 4. Looked up from germline, CDR1 is MDHEN and CDR2 is SYDVKM. CDR3 size: 14 residues. This TCR came from a woman under 30 who had recovered from COVID-19. This chain uses TRBV28 with TRBJ2-3, with TRBD2 matching over 7 bases. Source material: PBMCs or T cells enriched from blood (not recorded which). In DNA form, the CDR3 reads TGTGCCAGCAGTGGAGCGGGATCCACAGATACGCAGTATTTT. This sequence encodes CASSGAGSTDTQYF.